The 24 T cell receptor beta chains below all came from one sample that was sequenced in a study of blood T cell repertoires in COVID-19. Assay used: immunoSEQ multiplex PCR; TCRdb lists only in-frame clones, some missing. The table includes about 14,000 clones, around 76% detected once. Sequences were obtained from peripheral blood. The source of these receptors is a woman at least 80 years old with acute or convalescent COVID-19.

This clone was recorded only once. The chain has TRBV7-9 and TRBJ2-2, with TRBD1 matching 10 bases. The V gene end was trimmed by 8 bases and the J gene end by 2 bases; junction bases not matched to a gene: 5. Germline loops: CDR1 SEHNR, CDR2 FQNEAQ (reference sequence). The CDR3 spans 15 residues. This CDR3 is CASEGQGKNTGELFF. The CDR3 DNA reads TGTGCCAGCGAGGGACAGGGGAAAAACACCGGGGAGCTGTTTTTT.

The chain carries TRBV4-2 and TRBJ1-2; 7 bases are shared with TRBD1. The germline V gene has CDR1 LGHNA and CDR2 YNFKEQ. Trimming took 0 bases from V and 5 from J; bases not matched to a gene: 12. The CDR3 is 17 residues long. This CDR3 is CASSQDATGWSIYGYTF. CDR3 coding DNA: TGTGCCAGCAGCCAAGATGCGACAGGGTGGAGCATTTATGGCTACACCTTC.

V gene TRBV18 combines with J gene TRBJ1-4, with D perhaps matching TRBD1 (5 bases). Germline CDR1 KGHSH, CDR2 LQKENI. Trimming stripped 3 bases from V and 6 bases from J, with 14 bases between. CDR3 length: 15 amino acids. CDR3 coding DNA: TGTGCCAGCTCACCCCCGCAGGGTGGGTATGAAAAACTGTTTTTT. This sequence encodes CASSPPQGGYEKLFF. The whole variable domain, filled in from reference TRBV18 and TRBJ1-4, reads NAGVMQNPRHLVRRRGQEARLRCSPMKGHSHVYWYRQLPEEGLKFMVYLQKENIIDESGMPKERFSAEFPKEGPSILRIQQVVRGDSAAYFCASSPPQGGYEKLFFGSGTQLSVL.

J is TRBJ2-7 and V is TRBV19; 10 bases line up with TRBD1. The CDR3 extends over 15 amino acids. Germline CDR1 reads LNHDA; CDR2 reads SQIVND (reference sequence). Trimming cost V 5 bases and J 6 bases; bases outside gene matches: 10. CDR3 bases: TGTGCCAGTAGTCGGTCAGGACAGGGGGTAATCGAGCAGTACTTC. Its translation: CASSRSGQGVIEQYF.

This clone was detected only a few times. The chain has TRBV4-3 and TRBJ2-2; 7 bases are a match to TRBD2. From germline, CDR1 is LGHNA and CDR2 YSLEER. The CDR3 loop spans 17 amino acids. The J segment lost 5 bases and the V segment lost 4 bases, leaving 13 bases of the junction unmatched. The CDR3 loop is CASSLQSGAGVTGELFF. The CDR3 region has the DNA TGCGCCAGCAGCCTCCAATCGGGTGCGGGGGTGACCGGGGAGCTGTTTTTT.

With respect to this clone: The junction does not match germline at one end; this may be a read error. The rearrangement links TRBV29-1 to TRBJ1-2; D is ambiguous. Germline CDR1 and CDR2: SQVTM and ANQGSEA. This CDR3 has 10 residues. CDR3: CSVRNYDYTF. The CDR3 nucleotides read TGCAGCGTCCGTAACTATGACTACACCTTC.

The V call is TRBV7-8, the J call TRBJ2-3, with D perhaps matching TRBD1 (5 bases). Trimming stripped 2 bases from V and 4 bases from J, with 7 bases between. The CDR3 has 13 amino acids. Germline CDR1 reads SGHVS; CDR2 reads FQNEAQ. CDR3 in DNA: TGTGCCAGCAGCTTACCAGGGTCAGATACGCAGTATTTT. The encoded protein is CASSLPGSDTQYF.

The CDR3 here is CASRTGTGSTDTQYF. The CDR3 nucleotides read TGTGCCAGCAGGACCGGGACTGGGAGCACAGATACGCAGTATTTT. V is TRBV2 and J is TRBJ2-3, with D perhaps matching TRBD2 (6 bases). This CDR3 contains 15 residues. CDR1 and CDR2 (germline): SNHLY, FYNNEI. V was clipped by 6 bases and J by 0 bases, with 13 bases between them.

This clone was seen a few times. V usage is TRBV29-1 and J usage is TRBJ1-3; D uncertain. CDR3 length equals 13 residues. V dropped 7 bases and J dropped 0 bases, with 10 bases sitting between them. Germline CDR1 SQVTM, CDR2 ANQGSEA. As DNA, the CDR3 is TGCAGCGGGCGCCCGGGCTCTGGAAACACCATATATTTT. It encodes CSGRPGSGNTIYF.

This chain uses TRBV6-6 with TRBJ2-5; weak D call: TRBD2 (6 bases). Germline lookup yields CDR1 MNHNY and CDR2 SVGAGI (reference sequence). V dropped 5 bases and J dropped 3 bases, with 10 bases sitting between them. The CDR3 spans 13 residues. In nucleotides, the CDR3 is TGTGCCAGCAGTCCGCGGGGAGAAGAGACCCAGTACTTC. Amino acid sequence: CASSPRGEETQYF.

This chain links TRBV2 with TRBJ2-3; D is unclear. Germline assignment: CDR1 SNHLY and CDR2 FYNNEI. The CDR3 spans 13 residues. V was shortened by 7 bases and J by 0 bases, with 8 bases between the two germline ends. In DNA form, the CDR3 reads TGTGCCAGCAATGGCCTTAGCACAGATACGCAGTATTTT. Protein sequence: CASNGLSTDTQYF.

The V and J genes are TRBV19 and TRBJ1-2; no firm D call. Germline V gene lookup returns CDR1 LNHDA and CDR2 SQIVND (reference sequence). The V end was cut by 0 bases, the J end by 1 base, with 6 bases between. There are 14 residues in the CDR3. For the CDR3, the DNA is TGTGCCAGTAGTATAGATCCGGGTAACTATGGCTACACCTTC. Translated: CASSIDPGNYGYTF.

The genes are TRBV10-3 and TRBJ2-1, with 7 bases that match TRBD2. The V and J ends lost 5 bases and 7 bases, in that order; junction bases with no gene match: 8. CDR3 length: 14 amino acids. The germline gives CDR1 ENHRY, CDR2 SYGVKD. CDR3 sequence: CAISPGGTSNEQFF. CDR3 DNA: TGTGCCATCAGTCCGGGAGGAACCTCTAATGAGCAGTTCTTC.

This clone is categorized as hyperexpanded. J is TRBJ1-5 and V is TRBV20-1; 8 bases match TRBD1. CDR3 length: 16 residues. Germline V gives CDR1 DFQATT, CDR2 SNEGSKA (reference sequence). Trimming cost V 3 bases and J 2 bases; bases outside gene matches: 9. The CDR3 sequence: CSASGQGAGGNQPQHF. In DNA form, the CDR3 reads TGCAGTGCTAGTGGTCAGGGGGCAGGCGGCAATCAGCCCCAGCATTTT.

The chain employs TRBV10-3 and TRBJ2-7; 10 bases are shared with TRBD2. The CDR3 runs to 14 residues. V was pared by 5 bases and J by 2 bases, with 3 bases of the junction left unmatched. Germline-derived CDR1 and CDR2 are ENHRY and SYGVKD. CDR3 amino acids: CAISRSGGPYEQYF. Written as DNA, the CDR3 is TGTGCCATCAGTCGTAGCGGGGGGCCCTACGAGCAGTACTTC.

The chain carries TRBV11-3 and TRBJ2-2; 8 nucleotides line up with TRBD2. The length of the CDR3 is 20 residues. Germline CDR1 reads SGHNT; CDR2 reads YENEEA. Germline trimming cut 1 base from V and 1 base from J; bases unmatched to any gene: 14. CDR3 in DNA: TGTGCCAGCAGCTTAGGGGGACAAGCCAGCGGGGGCCTGAACACCGGGGAGCTGTTTTTT. It translates to CASSLGGQASGGLNTGELFF.

The chain links TRBV7-6 to TRBJ1-3, with D hard to call. Germline V CDR1 and CDR2: SGHVS, FNYEAQ. This CDR3 region has 15 residues. Trimming stripped 2 bases from V and 1 base from J, with 9 bases between. CDR3 nucleotide sequence: TGTGCCAGCAGCTTACTCGAGGGATCTGGAAACACCATATATTTT. Amino acid sequence: CASSLLEGSGNTIYF.

The rearrangement joins TRBV7-9 to TRBJ1-1; TRBD1 might be the D (6 bases). Deletions cut 3 bases from V and 8 bases from J, with 13 bases between. The CDR3 length is 13 residues. CDR1 is SEHNR, CDR2 FQNEAQ, per germline (reference sequence). The CDR3 loop is CASSFLGAPEAFF. The CDR3 DNA reads as TGTGCCAGCAGCTTCCTGGGGGCCCCCGAAGCTTTCTTT.

This clone was counted only a few times. J is TRBJ2-3 and V is TRBV6-4, with 12 bases identical to TRBD2. Germline trimming cut 2 bases from V and 5 bases from J; bases unmatched to any gene: 5. The CDR3 covers 16 residues. Per the germline V gene, CDR1 is MRHNA and CDR2 is SNTAGT. CDR3 coding DNA: TGTGCCAGCAGTGACGCGACTAGCGGGGGCCGAGATACGCAGTATTTT. Protein: CASSDATSGGRDTQYF.

This clone is medium-sized (0.01 to 0.1%) in the sample. The chain uses TRBV4-2 and TRBJ1-3, with 8 bases fitting TRBD1. The CDR3 covers 15 residues. Germline values: CDR1 LGHNA, CDR2 YNFKEQ. Trimming at V came to 0 bases and at J to 4 bases, leaving 2 bases not matched to a gene. CDR3 bases: TGTGCCAGCAGCCAAGATAGGGACAGGGGAAACACCATATATTTT. Translated: CASSQDRDRGNTIYF.

This sequence joins TRBV5-1 and TRBJ1-2; D is perhaps TRBD1 (6 bases). Looked up from germline, CDR1 is SGHRS and CDR2 is YFSETQ. There are 12 residues in the CDR3. Trimming left V 4 bases short and J 8 bases short, with 12 bases between. CDR3 amino acids: CASSLQGSGYTF. The CDR3 DNA reads TGCGCCAGCAGCCTGCAGGGGAGCGGCTACACCTTC.

The chain combines TRBV7-8 with TRBJ1-2; weak D call: TRBD1 (6 bases). CDR1 and CDR2 (germline): SGHVS, FQNEAQ. The ends were cut back, 5 bases at V and 2 bases at J, with 9 bases in the middle. CDR3 length equals 13 residues. CDR3 DNA sequence: TGTGCCAGCAGCAGCACAGGGAACTATGGCTACACCTTC. Its translation: CASSSTGNYGYTF.

The V and J genes are TRBV19 and TRBJ2-1; a possible D gene is TRBD2 (5 bases). Germline V CDR1 and CDR2: LNHDA, SQIVND (reference sequence). Trimming took 0 bases from V and 0 from J, leaving 12 bases between them. The CDR3 consists of 17 residues. This CDR3 reads CASSIDLGGGSYNEQFF. The CDR3 DNA is TGTGCCAGTAGTATAGATCTCGGCGGAGGCTCCTACAATGAGCAGTTCTTC.

The chain carries TRBV3-1 (or the pseudogene TRBV3-2) and TRBJ2-3; 8 nucleotides match TRBD2. This CDR3 has 16 residues. V lost 4 bases and J lost 4; bases outside the gene matches: 10. Germline values: CDR1 LGHDT, CDR2 YNNKEL (reference sequence). CDR3 sequence: CASSPFAGGGADTQYF. In nucleotides, the CDR3 is TGTGCCAGCAGCCCCTTTGCGGGGGGTGGTGCAGATACGCAGTATTTT.